Each of the 20 T cell receptor beta chains below was sequenced from the same sample in a study of Ad26.COV2.S vaccination and SARS-CoV-2 variants. Treatment specified: some 20 received Ad26.COV2.S at low or high dose, single or two shots; about five received placebo; per-sample allocation not given. Samples were taken on day 63 after the first vaccine or placebo injection. Only in-frame clones appear in the TCRdb table, and some are missing; sequencing was by immunoSEQ multiplex PCR. The sample consists of about 500,000 clones, 89% of them appearing once. Sample: peripheral blood, taken in a trial of Ad26.COV2.S vaccine versus placebo. These receptors all come from a person between 18 and 65 years old who received the Ad26.COV2.S COVID-19 vaccine or a placebo.

J is TRBJ2-1 and V is TRBV7-2; D not certain. Trimming shortened V by 5 bases and J by 7 bases, and 18 bases separated the two germline ends. This CDR3 spans 15 amino acids. CDR1 is SGHTA and CDR2 is FQGNSA in the germline V gene. CDR3 DNA: TGTGCCAGCAGCCCCAACGGTCCCTTAGGGAATGAGCAGTTCTTC. Protein sequence: CASSPNGPLGNEQFF.

The chain couples TRBV6-1 to TRBJ2-1; TRBD1 might be the D (6 bases). V dropped 2 bases and J dropped 9 bases, with 17 bases sitting between them. Germline V lookup: CDR1 MNHNS, CDR2 SASEGT. There are 15 residues in the CDR3. In DNA form, the CDR3 reads TGTGCCAGCAGTGAACAGGGGACCCATGCCGGTGAGCAGTTCTTC. It encodes CASSEQGTHAGEQFF.

The chain combines TRBV15 with TRBJ2-3; 11 bases are a match to TRBD2. Looked up from germline, CDR1 is LNHNV and CDR2 is YYDKDF (reference sequence). This CDR3 has 18 amino acids. V was pared by 4 bases and J by 5 bases, with 14 bases of the junction left unmatched. CDR3 in amino acids: CATSTRLHSGGAGDTQYF. For the CDR3, the DNA is TGTGCCACCAGCACGAGATTACATAGCGGGGGGGCCGGAGATACGCAGTATTTT.

The chain uses TRBV29-1 and TRBJ1-1, with D hard to call. Trimming took 6 bases from V and 2 from J, leaving 13 bases between them. The CDR3 totals 13 residues. Germline CDR1 is SQVTM and CDR2 is ANQGSEA. In nucleotides, the CDR3 is TGCAGCGTCACCACGGGCTCCAACACTGAAGCTTTCTTT. Translating it yields CSVTTGSNTEAFF.

V gene TRBV7-3 combines with J gene TRBJ2-2; D gene ambiguous. This CDR3 is 13 amino acids long. CDR1 SGHTA and CDR2 FQGTGA come from the germline V gene. The V and J ends lost 3 bases and 0 bases respectively, with 2 bases between them. In DNA form, the CDR3 reads TGTGCCAGCAGCTTCCCGAACACCGGGGAGCTGTTTTTT. It codes for CASSFPNTGELFF.

The chain joins TRBV7-6 to TRBJ1-3; D is possibly TRBD1 (5 bases). This CDR3 has 18 amino acids. Germline CDR1 is SGHVS and CDR2 is FNYEAQ. The ends were cut back, 1 base at V and 1 base at J, with 17 bases in the middle. The DNA of the CDR3 is TGTGCCAGCAGCTTAGGAGGGGCGGCCCGAGCTTCTGGAAACACCATATATTTT. Residues: CASSLGGAARASGNTIYF.

The V and J genes are TRBV6-5 and TRBJ1-3, with unresolved D. The CDR3 runs 15 residues. Germline V CDR1 and CDR2: MNHEY, SVGAGI. With 2 bases removed from V and 4 bases from J, the gap between germline ends came to 12 bases. In DNA, the CDR3 is TGTGCCAGCAGTTACGGTCCCGGGGAAGGAAACACCATATATTTT. Translated: CASSYGPGEGNTIYF.

This chain connects TRBV19 to TRBJ2-3; no clear D. The germline gives CDR1 LNHDA, CDR2 SQIVND (reference sequence). The CDR3 is made up of 15 amino acids. The V and J ends lost 5 bases and 5 bases respectively, with 17 bases between them. CDR3 nucleotide sequence: TGTGCCAGTAGTCGACGGGCCCGAGACGTAGATACGCAGTATTTT. This gives the protein CASSRRARDVDTQYF.

The chain recombines TRBV2 with TRBJ1-2; a weak D match, TRBD1 (6 bases). Germline V CDR1 and CDR2: SNHLY, FYNNEI. V gave up 3 bases and J gave up 2 bases, with 10 bases separating them. This CDR3 has 14 amino acids. The CDR3 reads CASSDYRENYGYTF. Here the CDR3 DNA reads TGTGCCAGCAGTGATTACAGGGAGAACTATGGCTACACCTTC.

This clone has just one count. This chain links TRBV13 with TRBJ1-1, with 7 bases lining up with TRBD1. Germline assignment: CDR1 PRHDT and CDR2 FYEKMQ (reference sequence). The V segment lost 5 bases and the J segment 6 bases; nucleotides outside the gene matches: 12. The CDR3 is made up of 15 amino acids. CDR3 sequence (DNA): TGTGCCAGCAGCCTAAGACAGGGTGGAGTCCCTGAAGCTTTCTTT. Its translation is CASSLRQGGVPEAFF.

The chain is built from TRBV13 and TRBJ2-7; D not certain. The ends were cut back, 3 bases at V and 0 bases at J, with 3 bases in the middle. This CDR3 has 12 residues. CDR1 is PRHDT, CDR2 FYEKMQ, per germline (reference sequence). CDR3 DNA: TGTGCCAGCAGCTTTGGCTCCTACGAGCAGTACTTC. It codes for CASSFGSYEQYF. Full variable domain (rest looked up from reference TRBV13 and TRBJ2-7): AAGVIQSPRHLIKEKRETATLKCYPIPRHDTVYWYQQGPGQDPQFLISFYEKMQSDKGSIPDRFSAQQFSDYHSELNMSSLELGDSALYFCASSFGSYEQYFGPGTRLTVT.

This sequence joins TRBV28 and TRBJ2-1; TRBD2 might be the D (6 bases). The CDR3 sequence is 16 residues long. Trimming took off 2 bases at V and 5 bases at J, with 16 bases between the two ends. Germline lookup yields CDR1 MDHEN and CDR2 SYDVKM. In nucleotides, the CDR3 is TGTGCCAGCAGTTTAGTCTCTAGCGCCATTAACAATGAGCAGTTCTTC. Amino acid sequence: CASSLVSSAINNEQFF.

The rearrangement links TRBV28 to TRBJ1-4, with unresolved D. The CDR3 has 13 residues. In germline, CDR1 is MDHEN, CDR2 SYDVKM. The V gene lost 6 bases and the J gene lost 8 bases, with 13 bases spanning the gap. CDR3 nucleotides: TGTGCCAGCAGAAGGGTGTCCGGGGAAAAACTGTTTTTT. Translation: CASRRVSGEKLFF.

The chain carries TRBV28 and TRBJ1-2; the D is unclear. Trimming removed 3 bases at V and 2 bases at J, with 13 bases between. Germline loops: CDR1 MDHEN, CDR2 SYDVKM. The CDR3 is 15 amino acids. This CDR3 is CASSFVEGPNYGYTF. CDR3 nucleotides: TGTGCCAGCAGTTTTGTGGAGGGTCCCAACTATGGCTACACCTTC.

The rearrangement uses TRBV6-5 and TRBJ2-1; either TRBD1 or TRBD2 may supply D (5 bases each). The CDR3 spans 14 residues. Trimming removed 6 bases from V and 10 bases from J, with 19 bases in between. In germline, CDR1 is MNHEY, CDR2 SVGAGI. CDR3 DNA: TGTGCCAGCAGGAGACCGGGACCGCGAGTGGAGCAGTTCTTC. This sequence encodes CASRRPGPRVEQFF.

In its sample, this clone was seen once. The chain links TRBV10-2 to TRBJ1-2, with D possibly being TRBD1 (6 bases). The CDR3 consists of 13 residues. CDR1 is WSHSY, CDR2 SAAADI, per germline. Trimming left V 8 bases short and J 5 bases short, with 15 bases between. As DNA, the CDR3 is TGCGCCAGCGCTGCGGGGGGCGGTTATGGCTACACCTTC. Its translation is CASAAGGGYGYTF.

The chain uses TRBV2 and TRBJ1-3; no clear D gene. The ends were cut back, 4 bases at V and 0 bases at J, with 10 bases in the middle. This CDR3 is built from 15 residues. Per germline, CDR1 SNHLY and CDR2 FYNNEI. The DNA of the CDR3 is TGTGCCAGCAGTGTAGCATCTCCCTCTGGAAACACCATATATTTT. Encoded protein: CASSVASPSGNTIYF.

This clone showed up just once. J is TRBJ2-2 and V is TRBV14; D gene uncertain. V was shortened by 1 base and J by 0 bases, with 15 bases between the two germline ends. This CDR3 is 18 amino acids long. Germline V CDR1 and CDR2: SGHDN, FVKESK. CDR3 nucleotides: TGTGCCAGCAGCCAAGTATCACAGACCCAATCGAACACCGGGGAGCTGTTTTTT. Amino acids: CASSQVSQTQSNTGELFF.

This rearrangement joins TRBV9 to TRBJ2-1; 7 nucleotides agree with TRBD2. The CDR3 contains 15 residues. The J segment lost 2 bases and the V segment lost 1 base, leaving 3 bases of the junction unmatched. From germline, CDR1 is SGDLS and CDR2 YYNGEE. CDR3 amino acids: CASSVRGETYNEQFF. For the CDR3, the DNA is TGTGCCAGCAGCGTACGGGGGGAAACCTACAATGAGCAGTTCTTC.

This clone was seen more than once but under ten times. Additional DNA sequences in this sample encode the identical CDR3. The genes are TRBV7-9 and TRBJ2-5, with D perhaps matching TRBD1 or TRBD2 (5 bases each). Trimming stripped 1 base from V and 1 base from J, with 7 bases between. From germline, CDR1 is SEHNR and CDR2 FQNEAQ (reference sequence). The CDR3 spans 14 residues. The CDR3 sequence: CASSLVGGQETQYF. In DNA form, the CDR3 reads TGTGCCAGCAGCTTAGTTGGGGGCCAAGAGACCCAGTACTTC. Full variable domain (remainder filled in from reference TRBV7-9 and TRBJ2-5): DTGVSQNPRHKITKRGQNVTFRCDPISEHNRLYWYRQTLGQGPEFLTYFQNEAQLEKSRLLSDRFSAERPKGSFSTLEIQRTEQGDSAMYLCASSLVGGQETQYFGPGTRLLVL.